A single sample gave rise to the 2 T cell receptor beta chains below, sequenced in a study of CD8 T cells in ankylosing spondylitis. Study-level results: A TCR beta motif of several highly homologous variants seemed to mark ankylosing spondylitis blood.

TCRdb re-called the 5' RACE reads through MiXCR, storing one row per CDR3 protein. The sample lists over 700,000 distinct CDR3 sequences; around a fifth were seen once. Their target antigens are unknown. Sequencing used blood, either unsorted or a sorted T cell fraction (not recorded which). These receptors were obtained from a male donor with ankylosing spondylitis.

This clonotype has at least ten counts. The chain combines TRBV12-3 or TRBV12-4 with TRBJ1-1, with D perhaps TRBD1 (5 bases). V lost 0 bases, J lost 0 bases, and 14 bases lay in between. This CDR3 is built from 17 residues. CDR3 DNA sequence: TGTGCCAGCAGTTTAGCGCGAGGGGAAGGGGTGAACACTGAAGCTTTCTTT. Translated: CASSLARGEGVNTEAFF.

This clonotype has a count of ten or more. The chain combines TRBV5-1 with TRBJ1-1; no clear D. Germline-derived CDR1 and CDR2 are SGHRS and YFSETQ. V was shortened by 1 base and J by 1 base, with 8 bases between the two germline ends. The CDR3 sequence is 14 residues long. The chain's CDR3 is CASSLSGWNTEAFF. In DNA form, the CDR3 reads TGCGCCAGCAGCTTGTCTGGGTGGAACACTGAAGCTTTCTTT.